Listed here are 16 T cell receptor beta chains from one sample, sequenced in a study of breast tumors, draining lymph nodes, adjacent tissues. Breast cancer patients provided tissue from their axillary draining lymph nodes. TCRdb recomputed calls from the multiplex PCR reads with MiXCR, one row per CDR3 protein. The data contain around 120,000 distinct CDR3 sequences, about 20% of them singletons. The specimen sequenced was axillary lymph node tissue. These TCRs come from a female donor with breast cancer. Some clones in this sample may be carry-over from other donors' samples.

In this sample, this clonotype turned up a few times. This chain's CDR3 is CASSPRGTSGRWEAQYF. CDR3 nucleotides: TGTGCCAGCAGTCCCCGTGGGACTAGCGGGAGGTGGGAGGCCCAGTACTTC. V usage is TRBV6-5 and J usage is TRBJ2-5; 15 nucleotides match TRBD2. The germline V gene has CDR1 MNHEY and CDR2 SVGAGI. V lost 5 bases and J lost 9; bases outside the gene matches: 13. The CDR3 is 17 residues long.

This clonotype showed up just a few times. The rearrangement links TRBV28 to TRBJ1-5; 7 nucleotides align to TRBD1. CDR1 is MDHEN, CDR2 SYDVKM, per germline. V lost 7 bases and J lost 4; bases outside the gene matches: 7. This CDR3 spans 14 amino acids. The CDR3, as DNA: TGTGCCAGCAAAGAAGGGACAGAGAATCAGCCCCAGCATTTT. Translated, it gives CASKEGTENQPQHF.

The chain recombines TRBV3-1 with TRBJ2-3; 8 nucleotides line up with TRBD2. The CDR3 runs 16 residues. V dropped 3 bases and J dropped 2; count of bases not matched to a gene: 7. The germline V gene has CDR1 LGHDT and CDR2 YNNKEL (reference sequence). The CDR3 sequence: CASSQELAVSTDTQYF. CDR3 DNA sequence: TGTGCCAGCAGCCAGGAACTAGCGGTTTCCACAGATACGCAGTATTTT.

The table lists this clonotype with many counts. The CDR3 spells CATSGGYSYEQYF. For the CDR3, the DNA is TGTGCCACCAGTGGAGGTTACTCCTACGAGCAGTACTTC. The rearrangement joins TRBV24-1 to TRBJ2-7; D gene unclear. The CDR3 has 13 residues. V was cut by 5 bases and J by 0 bases, with 7 bases left in between. Germline loops: CDR1 KGHDR, CDR2 SFDVKD.

The CDR3 region is CASPIGTPNTEAFF. In DNA, the CDR3 is TGTGCCAGCCCCATAGGGACACCGAACACTGAAGCTTTCTTT. V and J are TRBV2 and TRBJ1-1; perhaps TRBD1 as D (6 bases). CDR3 length: 14 amino acids. The V and J ends lost 8 bases and 1 base respectively, with 14 bases between them. Germline CDR1 and CDR2: SNHLY and FYNNEI.

Comments on this clonotype: This could be a read error, since a much larger clone is one nucleotide away. V is TRBV30 and J is TRBJ2-1, with D possibly matching TRBD2 (5 bases). From germline, CDR1 is GTSNPN and CDR2 SVGIG (reference sequence). This CDR3 has 13 residues. Trimming stripped 5 bases from V and 8 bases from J, with 16 bases between. DNA of the CDR3: TGTGCCTGGGGTAGCGAACGATACGATGAGCAGTTCTTC. This codes for CAWGSERYDEQFF.

As to this clonotype: A much larger clonotype is one base distant, so this may be a read error. This sequence joins TRBV20-1 and TRBJ2-3, with D possibly TRBD2 on 6 matching bases. The germline V gene has CDR1 DFQATT and CDR2 SNEGSKA (reference sequence). The CDR3 spans 15 residues. V lost 0 bases, J lost 0 bases, and 10 bases lay in between. The CDR3 nucleotides are TGCAGTGCTAGAGAACCTAGCGTAAGCACAGATACGCAGTATTTT. Translating gives CSAREPSVSTDTQYF.

About this clonotype itself: This may arise from a read error, as a much more abundant clone is one base away. The V and J genes are TRBV20-1 and TRBJ1-4; TRBD1 is a possible D gene (5 bases). The CDR3 totals 12 residues. Per germline, CDR1 DFQATT and CDR2 SNEGSKA (reference sequence). Trimming cost V 4 bases and J 7 bases, with 10 bases left between them. The CDR3 protein is CSAKRGSEKLFF. CDR3 nucleotides: TGCAGTGCTAAAAGGGGTTCTGAAAAACTGTTTTTT.

In regard to this clonotype: This may be a read error, as it is one base from a much larger clone. J is TRBJ2-5 and V is TRBV18, with TRBD1 matching 7 bases. Germline lookup yields CDR1 KGHSH and CDR2 LQKENI. CDR3 length equals 14 residues. The chain's CDR3 is CASSPPWQGETRYF. For the CDR3, the DNA is TGTGCCAGCTCACCACCCTGGCAGGGGGAGACCCGGTACTTC.

Concerning this clonotype: One base away lies a much larger clone, so this may be a sequencing read error. Here the CDR3 reads CASSFIGTSGDGVDTQYF. The CDR3 DNA reads TGTGCCAGCAGTTTTATTGGGACTAGCGGTGATGGGGTAGATACGCAGTATTTT. The chain uses TRBV12-3 or TRBV12-4 and TRBJ2-3; 11 bases align to TRBD2. V was clipped by 3 bases and J by 5 bases; unmatched bases: 13. The CDR3 consists of 18 residues.

The table lists this clonotype with many counts. As DNA, the CDR3 is TGCAGTGCTAGTCCGGGAGATTGGAACGAGCAGTACTTC. It translates to CSASPGDWNEQYF. V and J are TRBV20-1 and TRBJ2-7; D perhaps matches TRBD2 (6 bases). CDR1 and CDR2 (germline): DFQATT, SNEGSKA (reference sequence). The CDR3 is made up of 13 amino acids. Between the trimmed V and J ends, which lost 3 bases and 5 bases, there was a span of 14 bases.

This clonotype was seen at least ten times. V is TRBV20-1 and J is TRBJ2-7; a possible D gene is TRBD2 (6 bases). Trimming cost V 4 bases and J 3 bases, with 19 bases left between them. Germline V gives CDR1 DFQATT, CDR2 SNEGSKA (reference sequence). CDR3 size: 15 residues. CDR3 residues: CSAINLLARYYEQYF. For the CDR3, the DNA is TGCAGTGCTATAAACCTACTAGCTCGATACTACGAGCAGTACTTC.

At least ten counts were recorded for this clonotype. The chain combines TRBV5-1 with TRBJ2-5; 10 positions agree with TRBD2. The CDR3 spans 14 residues. Trimming removed 6 bases from V and 3 bases from J; junction bases left unmatched: 5. Per germline, CDR1 SGHRS and CDR2 YFSETQ. CDR3 sequence (DNA): TGCGCCAGCACATATGGACTAGCGGAAGAGACCCAGTACTTC. This translates into CASTYGLAEETQYF.

This chain joins TRBV9 and TRBJ1-3; 12 nucleotides agree with TRBD1. Germline trimming cut 2 bases from V and 6 bases from J; bases unmatched to any gene: 3. From germline, CDR1 is SGDLS and CDR2 YYNGEE. The CDR3 is 15 amino acids. The CDR3: CASSVGDRGLNTIYF. The DNA for the CDR3 is TGTGCCAGCAGCGTTGGGGACAGGGGGCTAAACACCATATATTTT.

This clonotype was counted many times. One end of the junction does not line up with germline, which may come from a read error. CDR3 sequence (DNA): TGTGCCAGCAGCCCCGCCGGGGACAGACCGTTGCACTTC. Amino acids: CASSPAGDRPLHF. The chain combines TRBV6-5 with TRBJ2-7, with 7 bases fitting TRBD1. The CDR3 covers 13 residues. Germline-derived CDR1 and CDR2 are MNHEY and SVGAGI.

In its sample, this clonotype was seen many times. J is TRBJ2-1 and V is TRBV7-9; D remains ambiguous. V was pared by 3 bases and J by 7 bases, with 4 bases between. The CDR3 length is 11 residues. The germline V gene encodes CDR1 SEHNR and CDR2 FQNEAQ (reference sequence). The CDR3 sequence is CASSFTNEQFF. The CDR3 region has the DNA TGTGCCAGCAGCTTTACGAATGAGCAGTTCTTC.